The 23 T cell receptor beta chains in this list originate from one sample, sequenced in a study of CD8+ T cells in alopecia areata. Extracted RNA was reverse transcribed, and the resulting cDNA served as sequencing template. TCRdb's copy holds only in-frame clones and misses some; the assay was immunoSEQ multiplex PCR. The repertoire has about 120,000 clones, approximately 60% of them found once; the top ten carry 2.5% to 3%. Sequenced sample: CD4+ T cells sorted from blood. The receptors here all came from a human donor in good health.

The rearrangement uses TRBV27 and TRBJ1-1, with 10 bases fitting TRBD1. V dropped 6 bases and J dropped 0; count of bases not matched to a gene: 7. The CDR3 length is 16 residues. Germline assignment: CDR1 MNHEY and CDR2 SMNVEV (reference sequence). The chain's CDR3 is CASRLAGTGVNTEAFF. The CDR3 nucleotides read TGTGCCAGCAGGCTGGCTGGGACAGGGGTGAACACTGAAGCTTTCTTT.

V is TRBV11-2 and J is TRBJ2-1, with 7 bases lining up with TRBD1. The germline gives CDR1 SGHAT, CDR2 FQNNGV. The CDR3 spans 13 residues. After removal of 5 bases from V and 5 bases from J, the junction contained 3 bases not matched to a gene. The CDR3 DNA reads as TGTGCCAGCAGCCTGGGACAGAACAATGAGCAGTTCTTC. The encoded protein is CASSLGQNNEQFF. The full variable domain, completed using reference TRBV11-2 and TRBJ2-1, is EAGVAQSPRYKIIEKRQSVAFWCNPISGHATLYWYQQILGQGPKLLIQFQNNGVVDDSQLPKDRFSAERLKGVDSTLKIQPAKLEDSAVYLCASSLGQNNEQFFGPGTRLTVL.

The chain joins TRBV10-2 to TRBJ2-1, with D perhaps given as TRBD1 or TRBD2 (5 bases each). Germline V CDR1 and CDR2: WSHSY, SAAADI. V gave up 2 bases and J gave up 1 base, with 12 bases separating them. The CDR3 is 16 amino acids. The CDR3 is CASSELGTGSYNEQFF. CDR3 in DNA: TGCGCCAGCAGTGAGCTGGGGACGGGGTCCTACAATGAGCAGTTCTTC.

CDR3 residues: CAWIRQDHSPLHF. The DNA for the CDR3 is TGTGCCTGGATCCGCCAGGACCATTCACCCCTCCACTTT. The rearrangement uses TRBV30 and TRBJ1-6; unclear D gene. Per the germline V gene, CDR1 is GTSNPN and CDR2 is SVGIG (reference sequence). Trimming stripped 4 bases from V and 8 bases from J, with 12 bases between. The CDR3 has 13 amino acids.

About this clone: Other nucleotide sequences in the sample specify the same CDR3. This sequence joins TRBV29-1 and TRBJ1-2; the D is unclear. Germline V gene data show CDR1 as SQVTM and CDR2 as ANQGSEA. The CDR3 covers 12 residues. V was shortened by 1 base and J by 2 bases, with 5 bases between the two germline ends. Written as DNA, the CDR3 is TGCAGCGTTGAAGGCAGAAACTATGGCTACACCTTC. Its protein product is CSVEGRNYGYTF.

This chain links TRBV7-9 with TRBJ1-2, with D possibly being TRBD1 (5 bases). Germline V gene data show CDR1 as SEHNR and CDR2 as FQNEAQ (reference sequence). The CDR3 is made up of 17 amino acids. V was pared by 1 base and J by 4 bases, with 19 bases between. This CDR3 reads CASSLGVGAPRGYGYTF. The CDR3 bases are TGTGCCAGCAGCTTAGGAGTAGGGGCGCCCCGGGGCTATGGCTACACCTTC.

This sequence joins TRBV29-1 and TRBJ1-2; 8 bases are shared with TRBD1. The CDR3 consists of 14 residues. The germline V gene has CDR1 SQVTM and CDR2 ANQGSEA. The trim removed 8 bases at V and 3 bases at J, leaving 11 bases unmatched. The DNA of the CDR3 is TGCAGCTCCCGGGGGGGACAGGTCGACTATGGCTACACCTTC. It encodes CSSRGGQVDYGYTF.

The chain has TRBV4-2 and TRBJ2-2; 10 nucleotides line up with TRBD2. The CDR3 is made up of 17 amino acids. V lost 1 base, J lost 6 bases, and 8 bases stayed unmatched. Looked up from germline, CDR1 is LGHNA and CDR2 is YNFKEQ. The CDR3 loop reads CASSQATSGALAGELFF. DNA of the CDR3: TGTGCCAGCAGCCAAGCTACTAGCGGGGCTCTTGCCGGGGAGCTGTTTTTT.

This chain connects TRBV5-6 to TRBJ1-5; D gene unclear. The CDR3 sequence is 13 residues long. The V end lost 5 bases, the J end lost 9 bases, and 15 bases lay between the germline ends. Per the germline V gene, CDR1 is SGHDT and CDR2 is YYEEEE. Here the CDR3 reads CASSTRVGRPQHF. CDR3 in DNA: TGTGCCAGCAGTACACGGGTCGGTAGGCCCCAGCATTTT.

About this clone itself: Sequence at one end of the junction differs from germline and may be a read error. V usage is TRBV6-1 and J usage is TRBJ2-7; no clear D. Germline V gene data show CDR1 as MNHNS and CDR2 as SASEGT. CDR3 size: 11 residues. CDR3 DNA sequence: TGTGCCAGCAGTGAGGGCTACCAGCAGTACTTC. Translated, it gives CASSEGYQQYF.

The CDR3 coding sequence is TGTGCCAGCAAAAGGACTAGCGGGGGGGCCGCAGATACGCAGTATTTT. It yields the protein CASKRTSGGAADTQYF. The chain links TRBV2 to TRBJ2-3; TRBD2 agrees at 15 bases. The CDR3 extends over 16 amino acids. Germline V gives CDR1 SNHLY, CDR2 FYNNEI. With V trimmed by 7 bases and J by 4 bases, 6 bases remained unmatched. Based on the CDR3 plus reference TRBV2 and TRBJ2-3, the full variable domain is EPEVTQTPSHQVTQMGQEVILRCVPISNHLYFYWYRQILGQKVEFLVSFYNNEISEKSEIFDDQFSVERPDGSNFTLKIRSTKLEDSAMYFCASKRTSGGAADTQYFGPGTRLTVL.

This clone was counted a few times. The chain employs TRBV18 and TRBJ2-1; maybe TRBD1 (5 bases). CDR3 length: 13 residues. The germline V gene has CDR1 KGHSH and CDR2 LQKENI. The V end lost 5 bases, the J end lost 4 bases, and 9 bases lay between the germline ends. In nucleotides, the CDR3 is TGTGCCAGCTCAACAGACAGATACAATGAGCAGTTCTTC. Protein sequence: CASSTDRYNEQFF.

To note about this clone: Other DNA sequences in this sample translate to the same CDR3. This chain joins TRBV30 and TRBJ1-2; no clear D. This CDR3 spans 12 amino acids. Germline-derived CDR1 and CDR2 are GTSNPN and SVGIG (reference sequence). V was clipped by 0 bases and J by 8 bases, with 10 bases between them. This chain's CDR3 is CAWSVRGGGYTF. CDR3 sequence (DNA): TGTGCCTGGAGTGTACGAGGAGGCGGCTACACCTTC.

The chain recombines TRBV5-1 with TRBJ2-7; D remains ambiguous. The CDR3 loop spans 12 amino acids. The germline CDR1 and CDR2 sequences are SGHRS and YFSETQ. Trimming shortened V by 1 base and J by 0 bases, and 2 bases separated the two germline ends. For the CDR3, the DNA is TGCGCCAGCAGCTTGACCTCCTACGAGCAGTACTTC. This translates into CASSLTSYEQYF.

The chain has TRBV29-1 and TRBJ1-2; 8 positions match TRBD1. V was clipped by 0 bases and J by 8 bases; unmatched bases: 11. Germline lookup yields CDR1 SQVTM and CDR2 ANQGSEA. The CDR3 length is 15 residues. DNA of the CDR3: TGCAGCGTTGAAGACAGGGGGCGCTTAGTTGGCGGCTACACCTTC. It yields the protein CSVEDRGRLVGGYTF.

V is TRBV4-1 and J is TRBJ1-2; tentative D call: TRBD1 (6 bases). This CDR3 has 14 residues. V lost 4 bases to trimming and J lost 6 bases, with 15 bases between them. Germline V gives CDR1 MGHRA, CDR2 YSYEKL. CDR3 nucleotide sequence: TGCGCCAGCAGCCTCCTAACCGGGGGCCATGGCTACACCTTC. Protein sequence: CASSLLTGGHGYTF.

The chain carries TRBV30 and TRBJ2-5, with 12 bases matching TRBD1. Trimming at V came to 1 base and at J to 2 bases, leaving 5 bases not matched to a gene. CDR1 GTSNPN and CDR2 SVGIG come from the germline V gene (reference sequence). This CDR3 is 16 amino acids long. Written as DNA, the CDR3 is TGTGCCTGGAGTGGCGGGGACAGGGGGCTTCAAGAGACCCAGTACTTC. Protein: CAWSGGDRGLQETQYF.

The chain couples TRBV18 to TRBJ1-1, with D tentatively TRBD1 (5 bases). From germline, CDR1 is KGHSH and CDR2 LQKENI. The CDR3 runs to 13 residues. The ends were cut back, 5 bases at V and 2 bases at J, with 9 bases in the middle. The CDR3 region has the DNA TGTGCCAGCTCAATCGGGGGAAACACTGAAGCTTTCTTT. It specifies CASSIGGNTEAFF.

The chain joins TRBV6-1 to TRBJ2-1; TRBD2 aligns across 10 bases. The CDR3 is made up of 15 amino acids. J gave up 6 bases and V 6 bases, and 8 bases lay outside the gene matches. Looked up from germline, CDR1 is MNHNS and CDR2 is SASEGT. Here the CDR3 reads CASRGKRGGRNEQFF. CDR3 nucleotide sequence: TGTGCCAGCAGAGGGAAGCGGGGGGGCCGCAATGAGCAGTTCTTC.

This clone was found once. Written as DNA, the CDR3 is TGTGCCAGCAGCTTACAGAGCCTTCGGCACAACAATGAGCAGTTCTTC. Residues: CASSLQSLRHNNEQFF. J is TRBJ2-1 and V is TRBV7-2; D remains unclear. The CDR3 runs to 16 residues. Trimming shortened V by 2 bases and J by 5 bases, and 16 bases separated the two germline ends. CDR1 is SGHTA and CDR2 is FQGNSA in the germline V gene.

The gene calls are TRBV15 and TRBJ1-5; 9 bases line up with TRBD1. CDR3 size: 15 residues. V gave up 1 base and J gave up 7 bases; unmatched junction bases: 5. From germline, CDR1 is LNHNV and CDR2 YYDKDF (reference sequence). The CDR3 reads CATSRGTGGGQPQHF. The CDR3 DNA is TGTGCCACCAGCAGAGGTACAGGGGGCGGACAGCCCCAGCATTTT.

CDR3 region: CASSFHRGREGHHGYTF. As DNA, the CDR3 is TGTGCCAGCAGTTTCCACAGGGGGCGAGAAGGACATCATGGCTACACCTTC. V and J are TRBV27 and TRBJ1-2, with 9 bases identical to TRBD1. The CDR3 is 17 residues long. V lost 3 bases to trimming and J lost 6 bases; unmatched junction nucleotides: 14. The germline V gene has CDR1 MNHEY and CDR2 SMNVEV (reference sequence).

The J gene is TRBJ2-5, the V gene TRBV5-1; D possibly corresponds to TRBD2 (6 bases). This CDR3 comprises 14 residues. The V gene lost 3 bases and the J gene lost 5 bases, with 14 bases spanning the gap. Germline values: CDR1 SGHRS, CDR2 YFSETQ. CDR3 sequence reads: CASSYGSGRETQYF. CDR3 sequence (DNA): TGCGCCAGCAGCTACGGTTCAGGGAGGGAGACCCAGTACTTC. The whole variable domain, remainder taken from reference TRBV5-1 and TRBJ2-5, is KAGVTQTPRYLIKTRGQQVTLSCSPISGHRSVSWYQQTPGQGLQFLFEYFSETQRNKGNFPGRFSGRQFSNSRSEMNVSTLELGDSALYLCASSYGSGRETQYFGPGTRLLVL.